The clone carrying this T cell receptor beta chain has a handful of counts. This sample was taken from a study of blood T cell repertoires in COVID-19. In the original analysis: Cell counts per sample came from amplifying reference gene primers. Using immunoSEQ multiplex PCR, the repertoire was profiled, and TCRdb retains in-frame clones only, with some absent. V, J and clone size derive from that table, while D and trimming were established from the DNA sequence. The table lists roughly 300,000 clones, roughly 80% of them singletons, with more than 1.4% in the top ten. During active infection, Seattle patients enrolled and were then monitored through disease. The source material was peripheral blood. The TCR was taken from a human donor with COVID-19, enrolled during active disease. The donor label of this sample is uncertain.

The CDR3 nucleotides read TGTGCCAGCACCGCAACGTTTGGAGCGGGGACAGATACGCAGTATTTT. Translating gives CASTATFGAGTDTQYF. V and J are TRBV7-2 and TRBJ2-3, with TRBD2 matching over 7 bases. The V segment lost 7 bases and the J segment 3 bases; nucleotides outside the gene matches: 13. This CDR3 comprises 16 residues. Germline V CDR1 and CDR2: SGHTA, FQGNSA.